This TCR beta chain was captured in a study of blood T cell repertoires in COVID-19. As processed by the authors: Reference gene primer amplification yielded estimated nucleated cell counts. Using immunoSEQ multiplex PCR, the repertoire was profiled, and TCRdb retains in-frame clones only, with some absent. D and trimming were read from the DNA, whereas the V and J calls and clone size are those reported in that table. The sample includes over 250,000 clones, around 82% of them seen just once. Germline CDR1 is SGHRS and CDR2 is YFSETQ. V lost 4 bases and J lost 1; bases outside the gene matches: 4. This CDR3 is built from 15 residues.

The chain has TRBV5-1 and TRBJ1-5; 8 bases match TRBD1. The source is a woman aged 50 to 60 who had recovered from COVID-19. The material sequenced was peripheral blood. The CDR3 DNA is TGCGCCAGCAGCCTGGGACAGGCCAGCAATCAGCCCCAGCATTTT. Its protein is CASSLGQASNQPQHF.